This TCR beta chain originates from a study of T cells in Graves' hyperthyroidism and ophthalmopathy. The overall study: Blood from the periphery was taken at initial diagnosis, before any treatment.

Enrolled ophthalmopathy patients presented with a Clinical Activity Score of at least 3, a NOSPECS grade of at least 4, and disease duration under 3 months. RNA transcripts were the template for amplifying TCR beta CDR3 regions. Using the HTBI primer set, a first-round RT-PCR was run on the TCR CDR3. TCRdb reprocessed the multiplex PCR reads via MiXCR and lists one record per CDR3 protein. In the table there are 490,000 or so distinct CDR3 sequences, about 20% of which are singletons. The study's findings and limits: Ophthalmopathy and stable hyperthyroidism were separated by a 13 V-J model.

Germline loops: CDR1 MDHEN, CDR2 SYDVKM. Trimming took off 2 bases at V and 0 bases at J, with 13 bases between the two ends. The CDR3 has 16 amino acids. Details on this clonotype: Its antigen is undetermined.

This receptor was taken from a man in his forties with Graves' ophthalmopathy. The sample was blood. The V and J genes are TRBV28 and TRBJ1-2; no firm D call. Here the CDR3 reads CASSLEHPGANYGYTF. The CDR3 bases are TGTGCCAGCAGTTTAGAACACCCCGGAGCTAACTATGGCTACACCTTC.